These 3 T cell receptor beta chains share one sample of origin, sequenced in a study of blood T cells in healthy people across ages. Together with a sample-barcoded 5' primer, a J-beta primer mix was included in a second PCR lasting about 6 to 11 cycles. MiXCR, applied by TCRdb to the 5' RACE reads, yields one record per CDR3 protein. Here the sample spans over 1,200,000 distinct CDR3 sequences, 59% being singletons. The sequenced sample consisted of blood. The receptors stem from a man aged 18 to 30 in good health.

About this clonotype itself: The limits of the CDR3 on the DNA are not certain, so only TCRdb's listed CDR3 is given. This rearrangement joins TRBV7-9 to TRBJ2-3. The CDR3 is 13 residues long, ends included. Germline lookup yields CDR1 SEHNR and CDR2 FQNEAQ (reference sequence). CDR3 loop: CASSSSTTDTQYF.

The CDR3 loop is CASSPPDRGSYEQYF. CDR3 sequence (DNA): TGTGCCAGCAGCCCCCCGGACAGAGGGTCCTACGAGCAGTACTTC. The chain uses TRBV21-1 and TRBJ2-7; TRBD1 is the table's D call, not checked against the DNA. TRBV21-1 is termed a pseudogene. The CDR3 length is 15 residues.

In this sample, this clonotype turned up once. CDR3 DNA sequence: TGCGCCAGCAGCCAAGATATGGGTATTCAGAATGAGCAGTTCTTC. Translating gives CASSQDMGIQNEQFF. The V call is TRBV4-3, the J call TRBJ2-1; no reliable D call. The ends were cut back, 0 bases at V and 7 bases at J, with 13 bases in the middle. This CDR3 has 15 amino acids. Germline lookup yields CDR1 LGHNA and CDR2 YSLEER.